The 28 T cell receptor beta chains below were found in one sample sequenced in a study of regulatory T cells in long-lasting Graves disease. Time point here: persistent/refractory GD, antithyroid drugs over 5 years with positive TRAb. There was RNA extracted from PBMCs, and the TCR library was made from it. Arm-PCR of CDR3 regions with iRepertoire HTBI primers generated TCR beta libraries. In TCRdb, the multiplex PCR reads were re-called with MiXCR into one record per CDR3 protein. The sample shows over 250,000 distinct CDR3 sequences, more than 20% of them seen only once. Sequenced here: peripheral blood mononuclear cells (PBMCs), sampled when the disease was refractory, from a patient treated with antithyroid drugs. Every receptor here comes from a female donor with Graves disease.

CDR3 in amino acids: CATYSGRVGADTQYF. CDR3 nucleotide sequence: TGTGCCACCTACAGCGGGAGAGTAGGTGCAGATACGCAGTATTTT. V is TRBV14 and J is TRBJ2-3; 8 nucleotides align to TRBD2. After removal of 10 bases from V and 4 bases from J, the junction contained 13 bases not matched to a gene. CDR1 and CDR2 (germline): SGHDN, FVKESK. The CDR3 spans 15 residues. The full variable domain, its missing parts supplied by reference TRBV14 and TRBJ2-3, is EAGVTQFPSHSVIEKGQTVTLRCDPISGHDNLYWYRRVMGKEIKFLLHFVKESKQDESGMPNNRFLAERTGGTYSTLKVQPAELEDSGVYFCATYSGRVGADTQYFGPGTRLTVL.

In nucleotides, the CDR3 is TGTGCCAGTAGTATGTGGCAGGATGATCAGCCCCAGCATTTT. Amino acid sequence: CASSMWQDDQPQHF. The chain couples TRBV19 to TRBJ1-5; D not certain. Trimming pared 3 bases from V and 5 bases from J, leaving 11 bases between. This CDR3 region has 14 residues. Germline V CDR1 and CDR2: LNHDA, SQIVND (reference sequence).

The rearrangement uses TRBV9 and TRBJ2-2; D is uncertain. Germline V gene data show CDR1 as SGDLS and CDR2 as YYNGEE. The CDR3 covers 16 residues. V was cut by 0 bases and J by 0 bases, with 9 bases left in between. CDR3 nucleotides: TGTGCCAGCAGCGTAGAGGTCCAGGCGAACACCGGGGAGCTGTTTTTT. This sequence encodes CASSVEVQANTGELFF. Looking up the rest from reference TRBV9 and TRBJ2-2 gives the full variable domain: DSGVTQTPKHLITATGQRVTLRCSPRSGDLSVYWYQQSLDQGLQFLIQYYNGEERAKGNILERFSAQQFPDLHSELNLSSLELGDSALYFCASSVEVQANTGELFFGEGSRLTVL.

This clonotype was detected only a few times. The rearrangement uses TRBV7-9 and TRBJ1-5; D uncertain. Trimming removed 2 bases from V and 3 bases from J, with 8 bases in between. Looked up from germline, CDR1 is SEHNR and CDR2 is FQNEAQ (reference sequence). The CDR3 length is 14 residues. The CDR3 DNA reads as TGTGCCAGCAGCTTACCATATAACAATCAGCCCCAGCATTTT. Its protein is CASSLPYNNQPQHF.

V is TRBV28 and J is TRBJ2-7, with 7 bases that match TRBD2. With V trimmed by 3 bases and J by 6 bases, 5 bases remained unmatched. This CDR3 is built from 13 residues. CDR1 and CDR2 (germline): MDHEN, SYDVKM. The CDR3 protein is CASSFPLAGEQYF. CDR3 nucleotides: TGTGCCAGCAGTTTCCCTTTAGCGGGCGAGCAGTACTTC.

This clonotype was seen many times. The rearrangement links TRBV2 to TRBJ2-7; D not certain. The CDR3 is 15 amino acids. Germline assignment: CDR1 SNHLY and CDR2 FYNNEI. Trimming stripped 2 bases from V and 1 base from J, with 12 bases between. The CDR3 bases are TGTGCCAGCAGTGAACAGTTAACGAGTTCCTACGAGCAGTACTTC. It codes for CASSEQLTSSYEQYF. Full variable domain (remainder filled in from reference TRBV2 and TRBJ2-7): EPEVTQTPSHQVTQMGQEVILRCVPISNHLYFYWYRQILGQKVEFLVSFYNNEISEKSEIFDDQFSVERPDGSNFTLKIRSTKLEDSAMYFCASSEQLTSSYEQYFGPGTRLTVT.

On this clonotype: This may stem from a read error, because a much larger clone lies one nucleotide away. The chain is built from TRBV6-4 and TRBJ2-7, with 10 bases aligning to TRBD1. Unmatched junction bases numbered 3, after V lost 6 bases and J lost 4 bases. The CDR3 has 13 amino acids. Germline V CDR1 and CDR2: MRHNA, SNTAGT. This CDR3 reads CASRLGQGYEQYF. DNA of the CDR3: TGTGCCAGCAGGCTGGGACAGGGGTACGAGCAGTACTTC.

This clonotype was detected many times. The rearrangement links TRBV28 to TRBJ1-6; D is possibly TRBD1 (5 bases). Per germline, CDR1 MDHEN and CDR2 SYDVKM. The CDR3 length is 13 residues. Trimming left V 5 bases short and J 6 bases short, with 8 bases between. CDR3 sequence reads: CASSRDANSPLHF. CDR3 nucleotides: TGTGCCAGCAGTAGGGACGCTAATTCACCCCTCCACTTT.

The V call is TRBV7-8, the J call TRBJ2-2, with D perhaps matching TRBD2 (5 bases). Germline values: CDR1 SGHVS, CDR2 FQNEAQ. With 5 bases removed from V and 6 bases from J, the gap between germline ends came to 13 bases. The CDR3 spans 14 residues. Here the CDR3 DNA reads TGTGCCAGCAGCCCACCGATCGGGGCCGGGGAGCTGTTTTTT. Translated, it gives CASSPPIGAGELFF.

This sequence joins TRBV6-1 and TRBJ2-7, with 8 bases fitting TRBD2. The V gene end was trimmed by 2 bases and the J gene end by 3 bases; junction bases not matched to a gene: 6. CDR1 is MNHNS, CDR2 SASEGT, per germline. The CDR3 length is 15 residues. CDR3 in DNA: TGTGCCAGCAGTGAAAGGAGGCTAGCGGGCTACGAGCAGTACTTC. It is translated as CASSERRLAGYEQYF.

This clonotype was counted many times. The V call is TRBV6-1, the J call TRBJ2-2, with 9 bases matching TRBD2. The germline CDR1 and CDR2 sequences are MNHNS and SASEGT. The CDR3 is 17 amino acids. V was pared by 6 bases and J by 2 bases, with 10 bases of the junction left unmatched. CDR3 sequence (DNA): TGTGCCAGCAGGGGAGGCGTAGCGGGAGCTAACACCGGGGAGCTGTTTTTT. Protein product: CASRGGVAGANTGELFF.

The chain carries TRBV11-2 and TRBJ2-7; D is undetermined. Germline V gene data show CDR1 as SGHAT and CDR2 as FQNNGV. This CDR3 spans 13 amino acids. Trimming pared 3 bases from V and 4 bases from J, leaving 10 bases between. CDR3 DNA: TGTGCCAGCAGCTTGGGTAAGGAGTACGAGCAGTACTTC. Its translation is CASSLGKEYEQYF.

The sample holds a few counts of this clonotype. This chain joins TRBV5-1 and TRBJ2-7; D might be TRBD1 (7 bases). Germline values: CDR1 SGHRS, CDR2 YFSETQ. The V end was cut by 4 bases, the J end by 3 bases, with 14 bases between. This CDR3 has 14 residues. The CDR3 region has the DNA TGCGCCAGCAGCGGCGGGACAGACATCTACGAGCAGTACTTC. This sequence encodes CASSGGTDIYEQYF.

The table lists this clonotype with many counts. This sequence joins TRBV2 and TRBJ2-7; D possibly uses TRBD1 or TRBD2 (7 bases each). V was trimmed by 6 bases and J by 2 bases, leaving 17 bases between them. Germline V gene sequence: CDR1 SNHLY, CDR2 FYNNEI. The CDR3 is made up of 15 amino acids. CDR3 in amino acids: CASSAGGAQAYEQYF. In DNA, the CDR3 is TGTGCCAGCAGCGCAGGGGGGGCCCAAGCCTACGAGCAGTACTTC.

This clonotype was counted a few times. The chain recombines TRBV7-9 with TRBJ1-6; D gene uncertain. The V end lost 4 bases, the J end lost 2 bases, and 9 bases lay between the germline ends. This CDR3 has 15 residues. CDR1 is SEHNR and CDR2 is FQNEAQ in the germline V gene (reference sequence). CDR3 coding DNA: TGTGCCAGCAGCTGGGCCGGGACCTATAATTCACCCCTCCACTTT. Translation: CASSWAGTYNSPLHF.

In its sample, this clonotype was seen a few times. The rearrangement joins TRBV27 to TRBJ1-1, with a possible D match to TRBD1 (5 bases). CDR3 length equals 12 residues. V gave up 6 bases and J gave up 5 bases, with 10 bases separating them. Germline V gene lookup returns CDR1 MNHEY and CDR2 SMNVEV (reference sequence). This chain's CDR3 is CASRGGTTEAFF. CDR3 coding DNA: TGTGCCAGCAGGGGGGGAACAACTGAAGCTTTCTTT.

The chain is built from TRBV2 and TRBJ2-2; D remains unclear. Germline V gene lookup returns CDR1 SNHLY and CDR2 FYNNEI. V was clipped by 4 bases and J by 6 bases, with 3 bases between them. The CDR3 contains 11 residues. CDR3 sequence: CASSGSGELFF. DNA for the CDR3: TGTGCCAGCAGTGGGTCCGGGGAGCTGTTTTTT. Looking up the rest from reference TRBV2 and TRBJ2-2 gives the full variable domain: EPEVTQTPSHQVTQMGQEVILRCVPISNHLYFYWYRQILGQKVEFLVSFYNNEISEKSEIFDDQFSVERPDGSNFTLKIRSTKLEDSAMYFCASSGSGELFFGEGSRLTVL.

This clonotype was counted many times. V is TRBV28 and J is TRBJ2-7; D is uncertain. The CDR3 contains 12 residues. Germline V gene sequence: CDR1 MDHEN, CDR2 SYDVKM. V was trimmed by 5 bases and J by 7 bases, leaving 12 bases between them. CDR3 loop: CASSTERKEQYF. CDR3 coding DNA: TGTGCCAGCAGTACCGAACGAAAGGAGCAGTACTTC.

This clonotype was found a few times. The V call is TRBV30, the J call TRBJ2-7; no clear D. The germline CDR1 and CDR2 sequences are GTSNPN and SVGIG (reference sequence). The ends were cut back, 2 bases at V and 5 bases at J, with 7 bases in the middle. This CDR3 spans 11 amino acids. This CDR3 reads CAWSTIDEQYF. As DNA, the CDR3 is TGTGCCTGGAGTACGATCGACGAGCAGTACTTC.

This clonotype appeared many times. The CDR3 nucleotides read TGTGCCAGCAGCTTAGCCGGCGGCGGGCCGTCCCGGGAGACCCAGTACTTC. The encoded protein is CASSLAGGGPSRETQYF. The chain couples TRBV7-2 to TRBJ2-5, with a possible D match to TRBD2 (5 bases). This CDR3 contains 17 residues. CDR1 SGHTA and CDR2 FQGNSA come from the germline V gene. V was shortened by 0 bases and J by 5 bases, with 19 bases between the two germline ends.

The chain employs TRBV20-1 and TRBJ1-4; D is unresolved. The germline V and J ends were trimmed by 5 bases and 8 bases, with 9 bases remaining between them. The CDR3 sequence is 11 residues long. Germline V CDR1 and CDR2: DFQATT, SNEGSKA (reference sequence). CDR3 residues: CSAGNQEKLFF. The CDR3 DNA reads as TGCAGTGCTGGTAATCAGGAAAAACTGTTTTTT.

V gene TRBV4-1 combines with J gene TRBJ2-4, with 8 nucleotides matching TRBD1. The germline CDR1 and CDR2 sequences are MGHRA and YSYEKL. V shed 1 base and J 4 bases; nucleotides not matched to a gene: 9. This CDR3 spans 17 amino acids. The CDR3 region is CASSQGRSGGSKNIQYF. In DNA form, the CDR3 reads TGCGCCAGCAGCCAAGGCCGTTCAGGGGGCTCAAAAAACATTCAGTACTTC.

The chain couples TRBV20-1 to TRBJ2-5; D not resolved. V lost 8 bases and J lost 1, with 11 bases in between. The CDR3 consists of 12 residues. CDR1 is DFQATT, CDR2 SNEGSKA, per germline (reference sequence). The CDR3 spells CSTASIQETQYF. The CDR3 bases are TGCAGTACTGCCTCGATCCAAGAGACCCAGTACTTC.

The chain combines TRBV7-2 with TRBJ2-7, with D possibly being TRBD2 (6 bases). The V end lost 1 base, the J end lost 4 bases, and 14 bases lay between the germline ends. Germline CDR1 is SGHTA and CDR2 is FQGNSA. The CDR3 length is 15 residues. The CDR3 loop is CASSLDFFGGYEQYF. CDR3 bases: TGTGCCAGCAGCTTAGATTTCTTCGGGGGTTACGAGCAGTACTTC.

This clonotype has ten or more counts. V and J are TRBV28 and TRBJ2-7; 9 nucleotides agree with TRBD1. With 7 bases clipped from V and 4 bases from J, the junction kept 8 bases outside the gene matches. The CDR3 consists of 14 residues. Germline CDR1 MDHEN, CDR2 SYDVKM. The CDR3 loop is CASNPTGGLYEQYF. CDR3 DNA: TGTGCCAGCAATCCAACAGGGGGCTTATACGAGCAGTACTTC.

This clonotype has ten or more counts. This chain uses TRBV15 with TRBJ1-3; D gene uncertain. Germline CDR1 reads LNHNV; CDR2 reads YYDKDF (reference sequence). V was clipped by 3 bases and J by 0 bases, with 9 bases between them. The CDR3 extends over 15 amino acids. CDR3 nucleotide sequence: TGTGCCACCAGCAGGGACGCTACCTCTGGAAACACCATATATTTT. It encodes CATSRDATSGNTIYF. The full variable domain, its missing parts supplied by reference TRBV15 and TRBJ1-3, is DAMVIQNPRYQVTQFGKPVTLSCSQTLNHNVMYWYQQKSSQAPKLLFHYYDKDFNNEADTPDNFQSRRPNTSFCFLDIRSPGLGDTAMYLCATSRDATSGNTIYFGEGSWLTVV.

This clonotype was found many times. The chain employs TRBV6-1 and TRBJ1-2, with D hard to call. Looked up from germline, CDR1 is MNHNS and CDR2 is SASEGT. The CDR3 covers 11 residues. Trimming shortened V by 7 bases and J by 3 bases, and 6 bases separated the two germline ends. The CDR3 nucleotides are TGTGCCAGCATGAGCGACTATGGCTACACCTTC. This translates into CASMSDYGYTF.

This clonotype was seen ten or more times. The rearrangement links TRBV9 to TRBJ2-7, with TRBD1 matching 9 bases. The CDR3 contains 16 residues. The V gene's germline CDR1 is SGDLS and CDR2 YYNGEE. V lost 4 bases, J lost 0 bases, and 8 bases stayed unmatched. As DNA, the CDR3 is TGTGCCAGCAGCTACCTCTCGGGACAGGGCTCCTACGAGCAGTACTTC. This codes for CASSYLSGQGSYEQYF. The full variable domain, its missing parts supplied by reference TRBV9 and TRBJ2-7, is DSGVTQTPKHLITATGQRVTLRCSPRSGDLSVYWYQQSLDQGLQFLIQYYNGEERAKGNILERFSAQQFPDLHSELNLSSLELGDSALYFCASSYLSGQGSYEQYFGPGTRLTVT.